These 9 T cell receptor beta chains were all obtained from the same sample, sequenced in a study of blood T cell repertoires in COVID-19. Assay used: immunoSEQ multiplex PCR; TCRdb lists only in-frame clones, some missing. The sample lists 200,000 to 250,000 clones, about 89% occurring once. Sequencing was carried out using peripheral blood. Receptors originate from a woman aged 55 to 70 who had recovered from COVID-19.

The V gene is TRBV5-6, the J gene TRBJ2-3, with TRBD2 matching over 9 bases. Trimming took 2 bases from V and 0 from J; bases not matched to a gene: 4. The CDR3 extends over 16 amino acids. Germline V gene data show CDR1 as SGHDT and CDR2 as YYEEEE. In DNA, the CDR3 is TGTGCCAGCAGCTTCCTAGCGGGGACTAGCACAGATACGCAGTATTTT. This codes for CASSFLAGTSTDTQYF.

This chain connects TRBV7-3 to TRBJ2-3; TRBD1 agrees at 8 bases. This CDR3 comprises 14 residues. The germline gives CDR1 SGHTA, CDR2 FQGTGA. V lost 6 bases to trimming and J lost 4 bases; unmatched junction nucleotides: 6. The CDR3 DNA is TGTGCCAGCAGTCCCCAGGGGGCCGCAGATACGCAGTATTTT. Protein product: CASSPQGAADTQYF. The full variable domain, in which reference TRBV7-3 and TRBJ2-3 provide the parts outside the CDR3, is GAGVSQTPSNKVTEKGKYVELRCDPISGHTALYWYRQSLGQGPEFLIYFQGTGAADDSGLPNDRFFAVRPEGSVSTLKIQRTERGDSAVYLCASSPQGAADTQYFGPGTRLTVL.

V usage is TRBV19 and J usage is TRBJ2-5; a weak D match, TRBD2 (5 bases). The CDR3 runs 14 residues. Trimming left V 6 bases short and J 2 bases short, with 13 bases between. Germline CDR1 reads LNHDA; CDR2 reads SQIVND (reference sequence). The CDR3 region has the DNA TGTGCCAGTAGGAAAGGAGGTGGACAAGAGACCCAGTACTTC. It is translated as CASRKGGGQETQYF. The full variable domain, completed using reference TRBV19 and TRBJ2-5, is DGGITQSPKYLFRKEGQNVTLSCEQNLNHDAMYWYRQDPGQGLRLIYYSQIVNDFQKGDIAEGYSVSREKKESFPLTVTSAQKNPTAFYLCASRKGGGQETQYFGPGTRLLVL.

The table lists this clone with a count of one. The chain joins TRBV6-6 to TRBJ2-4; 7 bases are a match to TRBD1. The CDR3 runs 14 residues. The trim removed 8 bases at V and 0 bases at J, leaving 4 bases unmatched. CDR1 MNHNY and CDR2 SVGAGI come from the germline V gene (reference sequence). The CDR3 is CASAQGVAKNIQYF. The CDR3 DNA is TGTGCCAGCGCTCAGGGGGTAGCCAAAAACATTCAGTACTTC.

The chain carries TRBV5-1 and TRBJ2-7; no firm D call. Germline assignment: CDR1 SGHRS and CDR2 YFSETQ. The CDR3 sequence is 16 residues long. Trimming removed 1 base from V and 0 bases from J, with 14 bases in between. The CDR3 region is CASSLSLRFNSYEQYF. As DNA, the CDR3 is TGCGCCAGCAGCTTGTCCCTGCGGTTTAACTCCTACGAGCAGTACTTC.

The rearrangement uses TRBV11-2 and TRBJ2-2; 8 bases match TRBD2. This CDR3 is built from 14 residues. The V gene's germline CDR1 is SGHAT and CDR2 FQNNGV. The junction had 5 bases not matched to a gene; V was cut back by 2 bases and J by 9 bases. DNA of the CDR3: TGTGCCAGCAGCTTAAGCCTAGCGGGTAGGGAGCTGTTTTTT. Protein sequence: CASSLSLAGRELFF.

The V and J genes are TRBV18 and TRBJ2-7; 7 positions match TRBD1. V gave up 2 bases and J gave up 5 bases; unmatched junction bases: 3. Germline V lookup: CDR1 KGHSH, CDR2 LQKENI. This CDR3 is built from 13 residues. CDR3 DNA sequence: TGTGCCAGCTCACCAACTACAGGGGACGAGCAGTACTTC. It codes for CASSPTTGDEQYF.

The CDR3 reads CASNKGQPRQFF. CDR3 in DNA: TGTGCCAGCAACAAAGGACAGCCTAGACAGTTCTTC. V and J are TRBV12-3 or TRBV12-4 and TRBJ2-1; a weak D match, TRBD1 (6 bases). V lost 7 bases to trimming and J lost 13 bases, with 17 bases between them. This CDR3 is built from 12 residues.

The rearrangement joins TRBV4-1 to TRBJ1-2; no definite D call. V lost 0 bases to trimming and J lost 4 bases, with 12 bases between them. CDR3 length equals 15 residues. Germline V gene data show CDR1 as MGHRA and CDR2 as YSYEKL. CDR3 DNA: TGCGCCAGCAGCCAAGATTCGCGGAGGATCTATGGCTACACCTTC. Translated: CASSQDSRRIYGYTF.